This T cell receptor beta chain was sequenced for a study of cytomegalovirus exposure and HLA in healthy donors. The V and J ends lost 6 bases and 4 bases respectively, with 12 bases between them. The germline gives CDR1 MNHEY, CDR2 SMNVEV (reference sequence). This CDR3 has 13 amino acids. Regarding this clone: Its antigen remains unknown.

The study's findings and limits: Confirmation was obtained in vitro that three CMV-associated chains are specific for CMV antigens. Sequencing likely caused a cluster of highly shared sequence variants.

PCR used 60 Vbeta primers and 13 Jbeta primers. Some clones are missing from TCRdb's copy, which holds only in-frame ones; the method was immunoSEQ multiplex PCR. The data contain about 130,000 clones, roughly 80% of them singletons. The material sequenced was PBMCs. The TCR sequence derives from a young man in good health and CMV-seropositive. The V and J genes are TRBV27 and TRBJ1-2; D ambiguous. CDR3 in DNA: TGTGCCAGCAGCCCAATCTCGGGCTATGGCTACACCTTC. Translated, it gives CASSPISGYGYTF.